The 16 T cell receptor beta chains below were found in one sample sequenced in a study of beta chain features in type 1 diabetes. General study findings and limits: Patients with Type 1 diabetes showed moderately but significantly shorter TCRB CDR3s in all four CD4+ subsets.

No antigens are known for them. Expressed TCRB transcripts were sequenced because the entire RNA isolate underwent reverse transcription. TCRdb's copy holds only in-frame clones and misses some; the assay was immunoSEQ multiplex PCR. Altogether a few hundred thousand clones are present, over 8.5% being singletons, with the ten largest covering about 0.6%. Specimen: central memory CD4+ T cells from blood. The receptors originated from a man aged 25-40 years with type 1 diabetes.

Remarks on this clone: This is likely an artifact of a read error, given a far larger clone one base away. The rearrangement uses TRBV7-3 and TRBJ2-7, with TRBD1 matching over 11 bases. The germline CDR1 and CDR2 sequences are SGHTA and FQGTGA. The trim removed 2 bases at V and 6 bases at J, leaving 6 bases unmatched. The CDR3 has 15 residues. The CDR3 sequence is CASSLRGTGGGEQYF. The CDR3 DNA reads TGTGCCAGCAGCTTACGTGGGACAGGGGGTGGCGAGCAGTACTTC. Based on the CDR3 plus reference TRBV7-3 and TRBJ2-7, the full variable domain is GAGVSQTPSNKVTEKGKYVELRCDPISGHTALYWYRQSLGQGPEFLIYFQGTGAADDSGLPNDRFFAVRPEGSVSTLKIQRTERGDSAVYLCASSLRGTGGGEQYFGPGTRLTVT.

In its sample, this clone was seen a few times. This sequence joins TRBV7-9 and TRBJ2-7, with D perhaps matching TRBD1 (5 bases). This CDR3 region has 12 residues. CDR1 is SEHNR, CDR2 FQNEAQ, per germline (reference sequence). Between the trimmed V and J ends, which lost 3 bases and 3 bases, there was a span of 6 bases. The CDR3 sequence: CASSFQGYEQYF. In DNA form, the CDR3 reads TGTGCCAGCAGCTTCCAGGGCTACGAGCAGTACTTC.

This clone was counted between two and nine times. The chain combines TRBV28 with TRBJ2-5; TRBD2 is a possible D gene (6 bases). Per the germline V gene, CDR1 is MDHEN and CDR2 is SYDVKM. This CDR3 has 15 amino acids. Trimming took 6 bases from V and 2 from J, leaving 16 bases between them. This CDR3 reads CASSGSGNLQETQYF. The CDR3 DNA is TGTGCCAGCAGCGGTAGCGGAAATTTACAAGAGACCCAGTACTTC.

The chain is built from TRBV2 and TRBJ1-1; D remains unclear. The CDR3 runs to 13 residues. V lost 6 bases to trimming and J lost 4 bases, with 12 bases between them. Germline loops: CDR1 SNHLY, CDR2 FYNNEI. The CDR3, as DNA: TGTGCCAGCAGCGTAGGACCGAGCACTGAAGCTTTCTTT. It translates to CASSVGPSTEAFF.

This rearrangement joins TRBV5-1 to TRBJ1-4, with 8 nucleotides matching TRBD1. The germline V gene has CDR1 SGHRS and CDR2 YFSETQ. The CDR3 has 15 residues. Trimming took 4 bases from V and 3 from J; bases not matched to a gene: 5. Written as DNA, the CDR3 is TGCGCCAGCAGCGCCGAGACAGGGGCTAATGAAAAACTGTTTTTT. Its translation: CASSAETGANEKLFF.

The DNA for the CDR3 is TGTGCCAGCAAAGTCGTGTCAGGAGACACCGGGGAGCTGTTTTTT. Translation gives CASKVVSGDTGELFF. The chain recombines TRBV2 with TRBJ2-2; no definite D call. The V end lost 7 bases, the J end lost 3 bases, and 15 bases lay between the germline ends. The CDR3 is 15 residues long. The germline V gene encodes CDR1 SNHLY and CDR2 FYNNEI.

This chain uses TRBV27 with TRBJ2-6; 8 positions match TRBD1. J lost 0 bases, V lost 4 bases, and 11 bases had no gene match. The CDR3 length is 19 residues. Germline CDR1 reads MNHEY; CDR2 reads SMNVEV (reference sequence). DNA for the CDR3: TGTGCCAGCAGTTACTCCCCCGGACAGGGACTCTCTGGGGCCAACGTCCTGACTTTC. Translation: CASSYSPGQGLSGANVLTF.

This clone showed up just a few times. V is TRBV7-2 and J is TRBJ1-2; TRBD1 is a possible D gene (6 bases). Trimming took off 5 bases at V and 1 base at J, with 8 bases between the two ends. CDR1 is SGHTA, CDR2 FQGNSA, per germline. This CDR3 has 13 amino acids. CDR3 region: CASSKDSNYGYTF. CDR3 nucleotides: TGTGCCAGCAGCAAGGACAGTAACTATGGCTACACCTTC.

This clone has only a few counts. V is TRBV7-2 and J is TRBJ1-2, with no clear D. CDR1 SGHTA and CDR2 FQGNSA come from the germline V gene. The CDR3 runs 13 residues. Trimming left V 4 bases short and J 7 bases short, with 13 bases between. The CDR3 loop reads CASSSTRLGGYTF. The CDR3, as DNA: TGTGCCAGCAGCTCAACCCGGTTAGGTGGCTACACCTTC.

This clone was seen a handful of times. CDR3 sequence reads: CSVGQGYYQPQHF. The CDR3 nucleotides read TGCAGCGTGGGACAGGGGTATTATCAGCCCCAGCATTTT. The J gene is TRBJ1-5, the V gene TRBV29-1, with 10 positions matching TRBD1. The ends lost 6 bases at V and 5 bases at J; junction bases unmatched: 4. This CDR3 has 13 amino acids. Germline CDR1 reads SQVTM; CDR2 reads ANQGSEA.

In this sample, this clone turned up many times. The J gene is TRBJ2-7, the V gene TRBV4-2; D uncertain. Trimming removed 3 bases at V and 3 bases at J, with 9 bases between. This CDR3 spans 13 amino acids. The V gene's germline CDR1 is LGHNA and CDR2 YNFKEQ. The CDR3 region is CASSQGPGYEQYF. In DNA form, the CDR3 reads TGTGCCAGCAGCCAGGGTCCAGGCTACGAGCAGTACTTC.

The rearrangement links TRBV5-1 to TRBJ2-1; D unresolved. CDR3 length: 15 residues. Trimming stripped 0 bases from V and 10 bases from J, with 17 bases between. Germline lookup yields CDR1 SGHRS and CDR2 YFSETQ. The CDR3 DNA reads TGCGCCAGCAGCTTGGGGCTTAGTTTGTTGGGGGAGCAGTTCTTC. Translated: CASSLGLSLLGEQFF.

This clone was detected only a few times. The chain recombines TRBV29-1 with TRBJ1-2, with 10 bases that match TRBD1. The V and J ends lost 3 bases and 7 bases, in that order; junction bases with no gene match: 2. Germline loops: CDR1 SQVTM, CDR2 ANQGSEA. CDR3 length: 12 residues. The CDR3 DNA reads TGCAGCGTTGAGACAGGGGGCCGTGGCTACACCTTC. Translating gives CSVETGGRGYTF.

This clone was detected once. V gene TRBV5-4 combines with J gene TRBJ1-1, with D possibly being TRBD1 (5 bases). This CDR3 contains 16 residues. The V end was cut by 4 bases, the J end by 11 bases, with 27 bases between. Germline V gene data show CDR1 as SGHNT and CDR2 as YYREEE (reference sequence). CDR3 region: CASSQDMTDPFGYAFF. In DNA form, the CDR3 reads TGTGCCAGCAGCCAAGATATGACAGATCCTTTTGGATATGCTTTCTTT.

The chain is built from TRBV4-3 and TRBJ1-5; D gene unclear. Germline V gene lookup returns CDR1 LGHNA and CDR2 YSLEER. The CDR3 length is 13 residues. Trimming shortened V by 0 bases and J by 4 bases, and 4 bases separated the two germline ends. The CDR3, as DNA: TGCGCCAGCAGCCAAGATCGGAATCAGCCCCAGCATTTT. Its translation: CASSQDRNQPQHF.

The chain has TRBV2 and TRBJ2-2; D might be TRBD1 (6 bases). The CDR3 consists of 13 residues. V lost 2 bases, J lost 6 bases, and 7 bases lay in between. CDR1 and CDR2 from the germline V gene are SNHLY and FYNNEI. The CDR3, as DNA: TGTGCCAGCAGTGAATCAGGGGCCGGGGAGCTGTTTTTT. Translation gives CASSESGAGELFF. The entire variable domain, with the rest obtained from reference TRBV2 and TRBJ2-2, is as follows: EPEVTQTPSHQVTQMGQEVILRCVPISNHLYFYWYRQILGQKVEFLVSFYNNEISEKSEIFDDQFSVERPDGSNFTLKIRSTKLEDSAMYFCASSESGAGELFFGEGSRLTVL.